This entry features one T cell receptor beta chain sequence. Its antigen remains unknown. The data are from a study of long-term antiretroviral therapy in people with HIV. V lost 8 bases and J lost 5, with 18 bases in between. CDR1 and CDR2 from the germline V gene are MNHEY and SMNVEV (reference sequence). The CDR3 has 14 amino acids. Study outcomes and limitations: Compared with controls, HIV repertoires showed narrower CDR3 length ranges.

Assay version v3.0 of immunoSEQ was used, and it was run at survey level. TCRdb's copy holds only in-frame clones and misses some; the assay was immunoSEQ multiplex PCR. The sample holds approximately 28,000 clones, approximately 84% seen once. The gene calls are TRBV27 and TRBJ2-5, with D possibly matching TRBD1 (6 bases). The sequences come from unsorted PBMCs, collected 2 years after starting antiretroviral therapy. This TCR was recovered from a man over 45 with HIV. CDR3 coding DNA: TGTGCCAGCCGGCTACAGGGATTTTCTGAGACCCAGTACTTC. It specifies CASRLQGFSETQYF.